These T cell receptor beta chains were read from a single sample in a study of PD-L1 blockade in urothelial cancer. The protocol was immunoSEQ multiplex PCR, while the TCRdb copy is restricted to in-frame clones and leaves out a portion. The sample carries approximately 58,000 clones, roughly 80% recorded once. The material sequenced was PBMCs, taken around atezolizumab (anti-PD-L1) treatment. All receptors come from a man between 65 and 85 years old with urothelial cancer. Both conserved end residues are part of each CDR3. The D gene is left open where the match is weak. The listing skips clone size in some rows; elsewhere it reads once, few, many or a size class.

cdr3_nt: TGTGCCTGGAGTGACAGGGATCCCTATGGCTACACCTTC
cdr3_aa: CAWSDRDPYGYTF
clone_size: once
v_call: TRBV30
j_call: TRBJ1-2
d_call: .

cdr3_nt: TGTGCCAGCAGTCCCTCATTGAACACCTACGAGCAGTACTTC
cdr3_aa: CASSPSLNTYEQYF
clone_size: .
v_call: TRBV27
j_call: TRBJ2-7
d_call: .

cdr3_nt: TGTGCCAGCAGCTTGAACACCAACAGCCGAACTTTCTTT
cdr3_aa: CASSLNTNSRTFF
clone_size: few
v_call: TRBV7-9
j_call: TRBJ1-1
d_call: .

cdr3_nt: TGTGCCAGCAGCTTTCGGGGAGGCACAGATACGCAGTATTTT
cdr3_aa: CASSFRGGTDTQYF
clone_size: .
v_call: TRBV5-4
j_call: TRBJ2-3
d_call: .

cdr3_nt: TGTGCCAGCAGCTTGGGCGGGGATGAGGGGTATCAGCCCCAGCATTTT
cdr3_aa: CASSLGGDEGYQPQHF
clone_size: .
v_call: TRBV5-6
j_call: TRBJ1-5
d_call: .

cdr3_nt: TGTGCCAGCAGCTACGACAGGGGCTATGGCTACACCTTC
cdr3_aa: CASSYDRGYGYTF
clone_size: .
v_call: TRBV5-5
j_call: TRBJ1-2
d_call: TRBD1

cdr3_nt: TGTGCCAGCAAGCGGGAGGGCCGGAACGAGCAGTACTTC
cdr3_aa: CASKREGRNEQYF
clone_size: .
v_call: TRBV6-5
j_call: TRBJ2-7
d_call: TRBD2

cdr3_nt: TGTGCCAGCAGTTACTCTCACAACTACGAGCAGTACTTC
cdr3_aa: CASSYSHNYEQYF
clone_size: .
v_call: TRBV6-6
j_call: TRBJ2-7
d_call: .

cdr3_nt: TGTGCCAGCAGCGCCCGGACAGGGACGTTCAATGAGCAGTTCTTC
cdr3_aa: CASSARTGTFNEQFF
clone_size: .
v_call: TRBV11-3
j_call: TRBJ2-1
d_call: TRBD1

cdr3_nt: TGTGCCAGCAGTGATCTGGCAGGGGGAACAGATACGCAGTATTTT
cdr3_aa: CASSDLAGGTDTQYF
clone_size: .
v_call: TRBV6-1
j_call: TRBJ2-3
d_call: TRBD1

cdr3_nt: TGCGCCAGCAGCCAAGATTCTAATCCCACAGATACGCAGTATTTT
cdr3_aa: CASSQDSNPTDTQYF
clone_size: .
v_call: TRBV4-1
j_call: TRBJ2-3
d_call: .

cdr3_nt: TGTGCCAGCAGCCTCGGCGACAGGATACTTAGCGGGGAGCTGTTTTTT
cdr3_aa: CASSLGDRILSGELFF
clone_size: once
v_call: TRBV28
j_call: TRBJ2-2
d_call: .

cdr3_nt: TGCGCCAGCATTACCCCCCTCGCGAGGACTAGCGGGAGAGTCGAGCAGTACTTC
cdr3_aa: CASITPLARTSGRVEQYF
clone_size: .
v_call: TRBV10-1
j_call: TRBJ2-7
d_call: TRBD2

cdr3_nt: TGCGCCAGCAGTGCGGTGGTAGCGGGAGCAGCCGGGGAGCTGTTTTTT
cdr3_aa: CASSAVVAGAAGELFF
clone_size: few
v_call: TRBV10-1
j_call: TRBJ2-2
d_call: TRBD2

cdr3_nt: TGTGCCAGCAGTAGGAGGGTTAGGACTGAAGCTTTCTTT
cdr3_aa: CASSRRVRTEAFF
clone_size: .
v_call: TRBV27
j_call: TRBJ1-1
d_call: .

cdr3_nt: TGTGCCAGCTCATCATACTCCAGGGCGAACACTGAAGCTTTCTTT
cdr3_aa: CASSSYSRANTEAFF
clone_size: .
v_call: TRBV18
j_call: TRBJ1-1
d_call: .

cdr3_nt: TGCAGCGTTTCCGACAGGGGGCTCGGTGAGCAGTACTTC
cdr3_aa: CSVSDRGLGEQYF
clone_size: .
v_call: TRBV29-1
j_call: TRBJ2-7
d_call: TRBD1

cdr3_nt: TGTGCCAGCAGCTCGGGGAACCAAGAGACCCAGTACTTC
cdr3_aa: CASSSGNQETQYF
clone_size: .
v_call: TRBV11-2
j_call: TRBJ2-5
d_call: .

cdr3_nt: TGCGCCAGCAGGCCCGGGACAGACTATGGCTACACCTTC
cdr3_aa: CASRPGTDYGYTF
clone_size: .
v_call: TRBV5-1
j_call: TRBJ1-2
d_call: TRBD1

cdr3_nt: TGTGCCAGCAGGGGGACAGGGAATCGCAATCAGCCCCAGCATTTT
cdr3_aa: CASRGTGNRNQPQHF
clone_size: .
v_call: TRBV2
j_call: TRBJ1-5
d_call: TRBD1

cdr3_nt: TGTGCCATCAGTGGGGGACTAGCGAGGGATTCCGGGGAGCTGTTTTTT
cdr3_aa: CAISGGLARDSGELFF
clone_size: .
v_call: TRBV10-3
j_call: TRBJ2-2
d_call: TRBD2

cdr3_nt: TGTGCCAGCAGCAGAGACAGGGGAGGAACTGAAGCTTTCTTT
cdr3_aa: CASSRDRGGTEAFF
clone_size: .
v_call: TRBV5-4
j_call: TRBJ1-1
d_call: TRBD1

cdr3_nt: TGTGCCAGCAGCCAGGGTATGGGACTAGCGGCTAACAATGAGCAGTTCTTC
cdr3_aa: CASSQGMGLAANNEQFF
clone_size: .
v_call: TRBV7-9
j_call: TRBJ2-1
d_call: TRBD2

cdr3_nt: TGCGCCAGCAGCCCGAAACCCGGTACCTGGACAGGGAACACCGGGGAGCTGTTTTTT
cdr3_aa: CASSPKPGTWTGNTGELFF
clone_size: .
v_call: TRBV5-1
j_call: TRBJ2-2
d_call: TRBD1

cdr3_nt: TGTGCCAGCTCACCAGGGGCCAACAGGGCCTCTGGAAACACCATATATTTT
cdr3_aa: CASSPGANRASGNTIYF
clone_size: .
v_call: TRBV18
j_call: TRBJ1-3
d_call: .

cdr3_nt: TGTGCCAGCAGCCGTGGGAGCCCCTACGAGCAGTACTTC
cdr3_aa: CASSRGSPYEQYF
clone_size: .
v_call: TRBV11-2
j_call: TRBJ2-7
d_call: .

cdr3_nt: TGCGCCAGCAGCTCGGGACAGAAAGAATATGGCTACACCTTC
cdr3_aa: CASSSGQKEYGYTF
clone_size: .
v_call: TRBV5-1
j_call: TRBJ1-2
d_call: TRBD1

cdr3_nt: TGTGCCAGCAGCCAAGGGAGACTAGACGGCACAGATACGCAGTATTTT
cdr3_aa: CASSQGRLDGTDTQYF
clone_size: .
v_call: TRBV14
j_call: TRBJ2-3
d_call: .